The following is a TCR beta chain sequence with its context. Its target is not known. The sample belongs to a study of T cells after yellow fever vaccination. TCRdb reanalysed the 5' RACE reads using MiXCR and keeps one entry per CDR3 protein. The profile covers some 250,000 distinct CDR3 sequences, with 6.5% to 8.5% appearing a single time and roughly 0.9% taken by the ten largest. Study findings and constraints: The presence of abundant clonotypes contaminating from the bulk population was possible in FACS-sorted repertoires. CD4 and CD8 compartments shared a small share of clonotypes, likely from convergent recombination.

This clonotype was sampled from a man aged 25 to 40 who received the YFV17D yellow fever vaccine. The specimen comprised CD4+ T cells sorted from PBMCs, sampled 15 days after the yellow fever booster vaccination.

CDR3 nucleotides: TGTGCCAGCAGCCAAGATAGGGGAGGGGCGGACACCGGGGAGCTGTTTTTT. Amino acid sequence: CASSQDRGGADTGELFF. The chain carries TRBV3-1 and TRBJ2-2; 7 bases match TRBD2. V lost 0 bases, J lost 3 bases, and 7 bases stayed unmatched. This CDR3 region has 17 residues. Germline V gene sequence: CDR1 LGHDT, CDR2 YNNKEL (reference sequence).